A selection of T cell receptor beta chains follows, all from one sample in a study of beta chain features in type 1 diabetes. Produced via immunoSEQ multiplex PCR; TCRdb's table is partial and in-frame only. This table has about 900,000 clones, 15% to 20% appearing once. The sequencing input was naive CD4+ T cells from blood. Source of these receptors: a young woman in good health. CDR3s include the opening cysteine and the closing phenylalanine or tryptophan.

J gene	V gene	CDR3 protein
TRBJ2-1	TRBV7-6	CASSLEGLHNNEQFF
TRBJ2-5	TRBV7-2	CASSSPWETQYF
TRBJ2-1	TRBV6-6	CASSYSGLGSNEQFF
TRBJ2-7	TRBV28	CASSLFDRNAYEQYF
TRBJ2-3	TRBV7-2	CASSAYRGPDTQYF
TRBJ2-1	TRBV19	CASTPTGMHNEQFF
TRBJ2-7	TRBV9	CASSVDTRREQYF
TRBJ1-2	TRBV5-7	CASSSGPTYGYTF
TRBJ2-1	TRBV29-1	CSVGAGAWYEQFF
TRBJ1-2	TRBV5-1	CASSLGPPTDYGYTF
TRBJ1-2	TRBV5-1	CASSLDSLNYGYTF
TRBJ2-7	TRBV27	CASSRIAARGYEQYF
TRBJ2-7	TRBV6-5	CASSYSADYEQYF
TRBJ1-1	TRBV19	CASSIARGITEAFF
TRBJ2-5	TRBV7-9	CASSLGRQGVVRETQYF
TRBJ2-7	TRBV28	CASVASGLNSYEQYF
TRBJ2-6	TRBV18	CASSPGYSGANVLTF
TRBJ2-6	TRBV5-1	CASSLVGTGEAGANVLTF
TRBJ2-1	TRBV9	CASSSIPDYSRRGNEQFF
TRBJ1-5	TRBV28	CASSLVIGNQPQHF
TRBJ1-3	TRBV9	CASSVRPNGNTIYF
TRBJ2-5	TRBV28	CASSQGGPRETQYF
TRBJ1-4	TRBV29-1	CSVADTATNEKLFF
TRBJ2-3	TRBV7-9	CASSLDSADTQYF
TRBJ1-2	TRBV28	CASSQNYGYTF
TRBJ2-7	TRBV7-2	CASSSSGGYEQYF
TRBJ2-7	TRBV7-9	CASSLSSGEQYF
TRBJ2-3	TRBV4-1	CASSQEGVDTQYF
TRBJ2-7	TRBV7-2	CASQEGLEQYF
TRBJ2-1	TRBV18	CASSLTLTDYNEQFF
TRBJ2-7	TRBV14	CASSPGTPSYYEQYF
TRBJ1-5	TRBV19	CASSIGGSHSNQPQHF
TRBJ1-1	TRBV9	CASSALQATEAFF